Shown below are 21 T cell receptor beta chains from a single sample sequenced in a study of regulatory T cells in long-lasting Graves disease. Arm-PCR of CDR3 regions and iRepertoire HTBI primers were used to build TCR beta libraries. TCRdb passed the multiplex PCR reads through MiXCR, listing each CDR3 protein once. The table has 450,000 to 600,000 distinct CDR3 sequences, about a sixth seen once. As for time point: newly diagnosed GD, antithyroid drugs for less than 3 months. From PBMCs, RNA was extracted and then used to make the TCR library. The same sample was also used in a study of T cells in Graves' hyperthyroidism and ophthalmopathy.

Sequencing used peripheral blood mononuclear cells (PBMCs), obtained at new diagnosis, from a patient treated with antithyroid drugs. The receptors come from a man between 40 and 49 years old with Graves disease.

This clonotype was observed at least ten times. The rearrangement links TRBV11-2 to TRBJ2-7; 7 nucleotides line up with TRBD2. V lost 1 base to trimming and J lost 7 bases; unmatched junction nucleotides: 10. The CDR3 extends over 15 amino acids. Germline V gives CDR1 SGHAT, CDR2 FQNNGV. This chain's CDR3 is CASSLVGGTAGEQYF. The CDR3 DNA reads TGTGCCAGCAGCTTAGTGGGAGGGACGGCTGGGGAGCAGTACTTC. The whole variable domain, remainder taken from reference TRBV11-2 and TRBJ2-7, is EAGVAQSPRYKIIEKRQSVAFWCNPISGHATLYWYQQILGQGPKLLIQFQNNGVVDDSQLPKDRFSAERLKGVDSTLKIQPAKLEDSAVYLCASSLVGGTAGEQYFGPGTRLTVT.

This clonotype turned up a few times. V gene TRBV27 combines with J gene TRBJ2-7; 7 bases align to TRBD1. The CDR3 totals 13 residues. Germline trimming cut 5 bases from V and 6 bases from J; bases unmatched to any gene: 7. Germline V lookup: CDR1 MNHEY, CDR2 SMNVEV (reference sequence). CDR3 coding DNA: TGTGCCAGCAGTCCGAGACAGGGACGCGAGCAGTACTTC. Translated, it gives CASSPRQGREQYF.

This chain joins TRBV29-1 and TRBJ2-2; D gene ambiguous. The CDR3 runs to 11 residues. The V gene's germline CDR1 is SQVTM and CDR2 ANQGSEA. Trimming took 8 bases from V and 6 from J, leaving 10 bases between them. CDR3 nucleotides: TGCAGCTTTACGGATTCCGGGGAGCTGTTTTTT. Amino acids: CSFTDSGELFF.

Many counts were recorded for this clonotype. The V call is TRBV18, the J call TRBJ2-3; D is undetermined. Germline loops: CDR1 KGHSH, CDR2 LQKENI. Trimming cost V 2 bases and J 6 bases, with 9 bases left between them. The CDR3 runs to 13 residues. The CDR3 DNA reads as TGTGCCAGCTCACCAGGGGTCGCGGATACGCAGTATTTT. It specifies CASSPGVADTQYF.

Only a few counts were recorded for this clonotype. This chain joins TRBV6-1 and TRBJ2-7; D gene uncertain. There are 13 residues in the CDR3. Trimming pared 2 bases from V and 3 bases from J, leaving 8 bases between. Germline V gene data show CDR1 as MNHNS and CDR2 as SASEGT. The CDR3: CASSEYTYYEQYF. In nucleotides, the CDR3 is TGTGCCAGCAGTGAATACACCTACTACGAGCAGTACTTC.

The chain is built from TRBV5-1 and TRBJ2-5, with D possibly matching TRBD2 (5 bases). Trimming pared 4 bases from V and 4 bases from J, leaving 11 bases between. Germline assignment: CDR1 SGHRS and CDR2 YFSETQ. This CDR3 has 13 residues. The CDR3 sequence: CASSLSDSETQYF. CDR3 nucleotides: TGCGCCAGCAGCCTATCGGACTCAGAGACCCAGTACTTC.

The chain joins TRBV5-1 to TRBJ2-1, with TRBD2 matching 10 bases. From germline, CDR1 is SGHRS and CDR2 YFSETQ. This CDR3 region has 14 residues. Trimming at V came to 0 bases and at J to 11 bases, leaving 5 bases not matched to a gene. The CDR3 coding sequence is TGCGCCAGCAGCTTGGAAGCGGGAGGGCCGAAGCAGTTCTTC. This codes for CASSLEAGGPKQFF.

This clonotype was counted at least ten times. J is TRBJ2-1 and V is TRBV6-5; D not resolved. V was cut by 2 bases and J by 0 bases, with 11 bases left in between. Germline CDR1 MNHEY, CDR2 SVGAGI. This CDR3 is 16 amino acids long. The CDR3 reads CASSYRHPSSYNEQFF. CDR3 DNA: TGTGCCAGCAGTTACCGGCATCCTTCCTCCTACAATGAGCAGTTCTTC.

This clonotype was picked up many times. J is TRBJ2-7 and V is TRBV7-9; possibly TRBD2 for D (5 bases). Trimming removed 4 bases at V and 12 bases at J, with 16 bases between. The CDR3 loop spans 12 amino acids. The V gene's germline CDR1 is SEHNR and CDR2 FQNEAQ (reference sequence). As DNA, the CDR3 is TGTGCCAGCAGCTATGACTCTAGAGGGCTGTACTTC. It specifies CASSYDSRGLYF. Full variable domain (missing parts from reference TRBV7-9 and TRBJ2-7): DTGVSQNPRHKITKRGQNVTFRCDPISEHNRLYWYRQTLGQGPEFLTYFQNEAQLEKSRLLSDRFSAERPKGSFSTLEIQRTEQGDSAMYLCASSYDSRGLYFGPGTRLTVT.

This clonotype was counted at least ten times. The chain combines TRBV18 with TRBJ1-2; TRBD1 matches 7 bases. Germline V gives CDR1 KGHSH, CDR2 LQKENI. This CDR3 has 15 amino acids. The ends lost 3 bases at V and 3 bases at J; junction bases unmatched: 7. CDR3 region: CASSPTGLLYYGYTF. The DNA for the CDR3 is TGTGCCAGCTCACCGACAGGGTTGTTATACTATGGCTACACCTTC.

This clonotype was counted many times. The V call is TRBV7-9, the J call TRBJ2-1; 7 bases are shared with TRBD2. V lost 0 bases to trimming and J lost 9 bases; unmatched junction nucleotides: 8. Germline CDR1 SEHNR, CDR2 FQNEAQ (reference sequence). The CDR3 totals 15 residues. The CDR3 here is CASSLAQGGTIEQFF. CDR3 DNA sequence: TGTGCCAGCAGCTTAGCCCAGGGAGGGACCATTGAGCAGTTCTTC.

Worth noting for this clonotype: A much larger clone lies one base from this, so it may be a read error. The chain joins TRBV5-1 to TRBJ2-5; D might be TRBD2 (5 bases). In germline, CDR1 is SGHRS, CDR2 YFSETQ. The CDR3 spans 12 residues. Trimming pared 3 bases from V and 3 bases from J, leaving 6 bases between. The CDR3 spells CASSSGKETQYF. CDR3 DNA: TGCGCCAGCAGCTCGGGGAAAGAGACCCAGTACTTC.

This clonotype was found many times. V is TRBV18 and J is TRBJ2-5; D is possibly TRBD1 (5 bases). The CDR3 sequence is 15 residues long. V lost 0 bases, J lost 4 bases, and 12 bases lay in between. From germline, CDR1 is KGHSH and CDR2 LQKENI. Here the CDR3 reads CASSPPGLQGETQYF. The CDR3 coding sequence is TGTGCCAGCTCACCACCGGGTTTGCAGGGAGAGACCCAGTACTTC.

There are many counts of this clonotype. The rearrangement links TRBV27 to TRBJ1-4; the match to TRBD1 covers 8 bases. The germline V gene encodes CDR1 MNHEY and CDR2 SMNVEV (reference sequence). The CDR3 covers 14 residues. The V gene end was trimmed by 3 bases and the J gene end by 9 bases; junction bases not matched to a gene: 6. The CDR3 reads CASSLETGVKKLFF. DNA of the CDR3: TGTGCCAGCAGTTTGGAGACAGGGGTAAAAAAACTGTTTTTT.

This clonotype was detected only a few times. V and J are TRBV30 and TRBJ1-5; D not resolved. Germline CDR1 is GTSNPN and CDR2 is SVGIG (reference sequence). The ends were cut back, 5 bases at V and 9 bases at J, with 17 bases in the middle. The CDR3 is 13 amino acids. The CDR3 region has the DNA TGTGCCTGGGCAAAAGATACCCTTCGGCCCCAGCATTTT. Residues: CAWAKDTLRPQHF.

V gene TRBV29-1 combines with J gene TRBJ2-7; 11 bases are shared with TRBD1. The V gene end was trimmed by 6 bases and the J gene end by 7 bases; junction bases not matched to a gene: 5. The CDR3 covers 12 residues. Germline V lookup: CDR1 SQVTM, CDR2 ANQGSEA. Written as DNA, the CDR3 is TGCAGCGTAGGACAGGGGGCACGGGAGCAGTACTTC. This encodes CSVGQGAREQYF.

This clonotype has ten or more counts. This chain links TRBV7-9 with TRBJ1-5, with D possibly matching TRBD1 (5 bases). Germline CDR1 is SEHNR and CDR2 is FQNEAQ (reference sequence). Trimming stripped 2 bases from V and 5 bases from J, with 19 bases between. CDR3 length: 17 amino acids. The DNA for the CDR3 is TGTGCCAGCAGCTTACCGGGGGGAACCAAGAGCTATCAGCCCCAGCATTTT. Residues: CASSLPGGTKSYQPQHF. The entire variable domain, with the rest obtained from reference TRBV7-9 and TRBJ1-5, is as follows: DTGVSQNPRHKITKRGQNVTFRCDPISEHNRLYWYRQTLGQGPEFLTYFQNEAQLEKSRLLSDRFSAERPKGSFSTLEIQRTEQGDSAMYLCASSLPGGTKSYQPQHFGDGTRLSIL.

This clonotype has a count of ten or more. CDR3 coding DNA: TGTGCCTGGACCGGCATCCTGGACTCTAACTATGGCTACACCTTC. This encodes CAWTGILDSNYGYTF. The rearrangement uses TRBV30 and TRBJ1-2; no firm D call. The CDR3 covers 15 residues. Germline V gives CDR1 GTSNPN, CDR2 SVGIG (reference sequence). Deletions cut 4 bases from V and 0 bases from J, with 15 bases between.

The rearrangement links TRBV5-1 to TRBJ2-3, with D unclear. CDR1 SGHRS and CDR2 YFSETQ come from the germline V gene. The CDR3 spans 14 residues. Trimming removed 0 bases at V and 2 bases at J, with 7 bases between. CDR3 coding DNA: TGCGCCAGCAGCTTGGATCATAACACAGATACGCAGTATTTT. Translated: CASSLDHNTDTQYF.

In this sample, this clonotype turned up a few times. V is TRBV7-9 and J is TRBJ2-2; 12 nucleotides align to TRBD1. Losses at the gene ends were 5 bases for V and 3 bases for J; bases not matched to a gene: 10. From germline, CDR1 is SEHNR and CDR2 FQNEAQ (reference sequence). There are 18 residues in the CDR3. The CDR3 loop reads CASSDPGQGAIDTGELFF. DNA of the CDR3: TGTGCCAGCAGCGATCCGGGACAGGGGGCGATAGACACCGGGGAGCTGTTTTTT.

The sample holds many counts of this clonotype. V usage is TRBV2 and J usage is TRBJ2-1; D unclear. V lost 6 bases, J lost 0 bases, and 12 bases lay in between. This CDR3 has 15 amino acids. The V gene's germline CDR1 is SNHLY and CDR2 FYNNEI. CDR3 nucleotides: TGTGCCAGCAGCCCCTCTCCGGGCTCCTACAATGAGCAGTTCTTC. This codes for CASSPSPGSYNEQFF.